This note documents a single T cell receptor beta chain sequence. The sample holds many counts of this clonotype. The antigen this receptor binds is unknown. No per-base quality is available; no much larger clone lies one base away. The germline V gene encodes CDR1 SGHTA and CDR2 FQGNSA. V and J are truncated by 3 bases and 6 bases respectively, leaving an intervening sequence of 9 bases. The CDR3, from cysteine to phenylalanine, totals 13 residues. The sequence is cut down to CDR3 DNA, 39 bases in frame from base 1. This specimen belongs to a study of neurological immune-mediated disorders (dated by TCRdb to between 2018 and 2021). A note on the overall study: Of the 35 or so multiple sclerosis patients, about 31 had relapsing-remitting MS and 3 had secondary progressive MS. Using UMI-based sequencing, the study compared peripheral blood TCR-beta repertoires from patients with HTLV-I-associated myelopathy (HAM/TSP), patients with multiple sclerosis, and healthy controls. The approximately 100 TCR-beta libraries included longitudinal samples, technical triplicates and paired sorted CD4+ and CD8+ T-cell subsets alongside PBMC samples. The cohort included about 70 subjects: about 14 with HAM/TSP, around 34 with multiple sclerosis, and about 20 healthy controls. What the authors observed across the whole study: No identical CDR3 amino acid sequences were found to be shared among expanded clones across subjects, suggesting that TCR-beta repertoires were private in all groups. In a phylogenetic analysis, the repertoires of 18 out of 34 MS patients fell into a single cluster of related CDR3 sequences, pointing to a possible signature at the repertoire level. TCR clonal expansion was greatest in HAM/TSP patients and smallest in MS patients, who ranked below even healthy controls. No association of the MS cluster with clinical or MRI features was observed, and the need for larger cohorts was stated by the authors.

cDNA was synthesized by template-switch 5'RACE using a primer carrying a 10-nucleotide random unique molecular identifier by which each TCR transcript was tagged. Every sequencing run yielded over 160 million TCR-beta sequences covering 15-18 subjects. Total RNA was extracted with the RNeasy kit. Using the KAPA Real-time Library Amplification kit, TCR-beta VDJ regions were amplified with primers for the TCR constant region and the 5'RACE anchor. A first PCR added sample indexes and Illumina adaptors, after which a second PCR increased the library yield. The roughly 650 bp TCR product was size-selected on a 2% E-gel SizeSelection system after Ampure bead purification. Before pooling, libraries had their quality checked on a Bioanalyzer, their concentration measured with Qubit, and their quantity determined with the Kapa Library Quantification kit. An Illumina HiSeq 2500 sequenced the libraries paired-end 2 x 150 bp. To increase sequence diversity, about 23-32% phiX was spiked into each library pool. Per the original workflow: The quality-filtered reads were processed with the UMI-based MiGEC pipeline, whose error correction step removed more than 75% of the raw TCR sequences. VDJ genes were aligned to IMGT germline references, and clonotypes were defined by unique CDR3 amino acid sequence plus V-J genes. VDJtools evaluated clonal expansion, Shannon diversity and CDR3 relatedness (CalcPairwiseDistances, ClusterSamples); CLCbio workbench built phylogenetic trees. Expanded clones were defined as having at least 8 unique UMIs, based on coefficient-of-variation modelling across technical triplicates. TCRdb passed the public sequencing reads through fastp at Q25 and MiXCR, retaining productive beta sequences. Rows with a matching CDR3 protein are joined into one entry that keeps the most common DNA and genes. None of the V and J calls come from the authors' own analysis; TCRdb made them. Counted in this sample were 90,000 to 100,000 distinct CDR3 sequences; roughly 3.5% of them appeared once. The ten largest clonotypes hold 5% to 6.5% of the sample.

For the unsorted PBMC libraries, 2 million PBMCs were stored in RNAlater at -80 degrees C until RNA extraction and were used to generate the libraries. Multiple sclerosis patients were enrolled in a US clinical protocol evaluating disease progression by magnetic resonance imaging. Peripheral blood underwent Ficoll-Hypaque density gradient centrifugation to isolate PBMCs, which were then cryopreserved in liquid nitrogen. The sequencing input was PBMCs. The rearranged segments are TRBV7-2 and TRBJ2-1; a weak D assignment points to TRBD2 (6 bases agree). The TCR originated in a young woman with multiple sclerosis. The DNA is as follows: TGTGCCAGCAGCTTCGGGAGCCCCAATGAGCAGTTCTTC. This translates into CASSFGSPNEQFF.